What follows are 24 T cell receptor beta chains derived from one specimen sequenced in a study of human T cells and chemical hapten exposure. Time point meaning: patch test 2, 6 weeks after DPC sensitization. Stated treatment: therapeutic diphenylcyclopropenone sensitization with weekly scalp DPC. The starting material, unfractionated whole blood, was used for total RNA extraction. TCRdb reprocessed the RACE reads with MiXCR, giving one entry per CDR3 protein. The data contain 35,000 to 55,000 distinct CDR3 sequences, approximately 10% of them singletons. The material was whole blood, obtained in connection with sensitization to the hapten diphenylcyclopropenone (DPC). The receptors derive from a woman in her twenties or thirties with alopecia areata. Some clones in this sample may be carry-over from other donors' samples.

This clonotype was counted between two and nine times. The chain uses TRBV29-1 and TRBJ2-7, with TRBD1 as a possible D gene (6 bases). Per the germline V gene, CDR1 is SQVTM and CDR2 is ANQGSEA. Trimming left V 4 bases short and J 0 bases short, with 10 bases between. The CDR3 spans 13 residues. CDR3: CSVVGDNSYEQYF. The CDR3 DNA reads TGCAGCGTTGTGGGGGACAACTCCTACGAGCAGTACTTC.

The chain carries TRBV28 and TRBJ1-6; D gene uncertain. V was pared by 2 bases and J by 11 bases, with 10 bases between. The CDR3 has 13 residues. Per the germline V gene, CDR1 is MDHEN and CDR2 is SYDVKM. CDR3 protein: CASSLLDPTPLHF. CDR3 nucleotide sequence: TGTGCCAGCAGTTTACTCGATCCGACACCCCTCCACTTT.

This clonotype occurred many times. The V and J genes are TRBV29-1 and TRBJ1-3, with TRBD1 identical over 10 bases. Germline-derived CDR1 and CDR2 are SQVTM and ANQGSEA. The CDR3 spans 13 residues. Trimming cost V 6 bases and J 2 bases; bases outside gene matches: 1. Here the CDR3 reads CSVGTGAGNTIYF. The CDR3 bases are TGCAGCGTGGGGACAGGGGCTGGAAACACCATATATTTT.

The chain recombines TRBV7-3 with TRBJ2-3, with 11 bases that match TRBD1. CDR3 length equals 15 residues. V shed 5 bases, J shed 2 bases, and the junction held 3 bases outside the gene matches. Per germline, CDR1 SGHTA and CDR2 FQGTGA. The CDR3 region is CASSQGQGATDTQYF. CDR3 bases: TGTGCCAGCAGCCAAGGACAGGGGGCCACAGATACGCAGTATTTT.

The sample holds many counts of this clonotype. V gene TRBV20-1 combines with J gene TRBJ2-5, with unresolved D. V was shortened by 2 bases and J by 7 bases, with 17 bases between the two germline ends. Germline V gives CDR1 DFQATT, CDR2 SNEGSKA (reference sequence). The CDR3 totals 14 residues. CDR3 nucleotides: TGCAGTGCTAGAACATTTAGTACCTCCAGGACCCAGTACTTC. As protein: CSARTFSTSRTQYF.

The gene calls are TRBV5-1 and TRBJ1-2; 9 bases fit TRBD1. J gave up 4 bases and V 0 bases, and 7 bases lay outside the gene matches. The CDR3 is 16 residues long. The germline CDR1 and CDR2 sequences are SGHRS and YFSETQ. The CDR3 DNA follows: TGCGCCAGCAGCTTGGCCGGGGGACAGGGTATCTATGGCTACACCTTC. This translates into CASSLAGGQGIYGYTF.

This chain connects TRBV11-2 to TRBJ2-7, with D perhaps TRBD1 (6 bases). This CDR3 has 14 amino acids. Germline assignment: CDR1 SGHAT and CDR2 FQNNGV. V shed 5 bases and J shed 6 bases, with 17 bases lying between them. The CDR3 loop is CASSHSRQGCEQYF. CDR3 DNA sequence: TGTGCCAGCAGCCATAGCCGGCAGGGGTGCGAGCAGTACTTC.

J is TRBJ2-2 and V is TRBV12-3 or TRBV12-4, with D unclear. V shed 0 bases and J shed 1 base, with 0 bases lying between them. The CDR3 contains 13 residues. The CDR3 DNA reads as TGTGCCAGCAGTTTAGCGAACACCGGGGAGCTGTTTTTT. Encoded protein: CASSLANTGELFF.

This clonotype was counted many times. This CDR3 reads CASSSQGNEQFF. The CDR3 coding sequence is TGTGCCAGCAGTTCGCAGGGGAATGAGCAGTTCTTC. The V gene is TRBV12-3 or TRBV12-4, the J gene TRBJ2-1, with D maybe TRBD1 (6 bases). This CDR3 region has 12 residues. The V end lost 4 bases, the J end lost 7 bases, and 8 bases lay between the germline ends.

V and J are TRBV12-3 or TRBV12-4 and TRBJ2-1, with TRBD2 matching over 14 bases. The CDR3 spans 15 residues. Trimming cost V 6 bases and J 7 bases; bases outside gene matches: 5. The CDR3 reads CASRRLAGGRNEQFF. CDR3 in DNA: TGTGCCAGCAGAAGACTAGCGGGGGGGCGTAATGAGCAGTTCTTC.

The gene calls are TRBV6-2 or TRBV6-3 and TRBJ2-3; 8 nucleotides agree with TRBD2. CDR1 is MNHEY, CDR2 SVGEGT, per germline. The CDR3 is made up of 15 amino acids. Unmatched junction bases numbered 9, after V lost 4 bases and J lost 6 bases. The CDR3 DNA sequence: TGTGCCAGCAGTTCCCTTGGCGGGGGGACGGATACGCAGTATTTT. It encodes CASSSLGGGTDTQYF.

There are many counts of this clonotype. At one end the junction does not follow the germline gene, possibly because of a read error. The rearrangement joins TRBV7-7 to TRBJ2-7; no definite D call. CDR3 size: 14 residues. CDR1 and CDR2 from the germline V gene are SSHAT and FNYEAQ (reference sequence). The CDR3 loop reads CASSLEPGSYEQYF. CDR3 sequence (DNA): TGTGCTAGCAGCTTAGAGCCGGGTTCCTACGAGCAGTACTTC.

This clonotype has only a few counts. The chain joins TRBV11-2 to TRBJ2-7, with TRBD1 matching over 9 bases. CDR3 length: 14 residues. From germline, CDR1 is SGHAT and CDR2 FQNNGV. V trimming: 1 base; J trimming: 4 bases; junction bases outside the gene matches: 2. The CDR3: CASSLGQGGYEQYF. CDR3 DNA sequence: TGTGCCAGCAGCTTAGGACAGGGGGGATACGAGCAGTACTTC. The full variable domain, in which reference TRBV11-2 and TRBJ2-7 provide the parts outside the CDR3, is EAGVAQSPRYKIIEKRQSVAFWCNPISGHATLYWYQQILGQGPKLLIQFQNNGVVDDSQLPKDRFSAERLKGVDSTLKIQPAKLEDSAVYLCASSLGQGGYEQYFGPGTRLTVT.

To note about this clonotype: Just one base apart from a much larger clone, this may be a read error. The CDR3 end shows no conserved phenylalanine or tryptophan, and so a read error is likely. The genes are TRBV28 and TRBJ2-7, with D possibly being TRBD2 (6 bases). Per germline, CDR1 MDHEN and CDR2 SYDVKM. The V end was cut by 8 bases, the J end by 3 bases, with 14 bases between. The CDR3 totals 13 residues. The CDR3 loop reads CASLFAGSYEQYI. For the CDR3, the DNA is TGTGCCAGCCTCTTTGCGGGGAGCTACGAGCAGTACATC.

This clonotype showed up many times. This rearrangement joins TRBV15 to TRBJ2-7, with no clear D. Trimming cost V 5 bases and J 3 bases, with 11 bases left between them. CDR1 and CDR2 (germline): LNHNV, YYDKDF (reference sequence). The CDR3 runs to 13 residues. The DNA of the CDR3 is TGTGCCACCAGCGGTCAGTTAGACTACGAGCAGTACTTC. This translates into CATSGQLDYEQYF.

The CDR3: CASSWDRGYGYTF. CDR3 nucleotide sequence: TGTGCCAGCAGCTGGGACAGGGGCTATGGCTACACCTTC. The V and J genes are TRBV7-9 and TRBJ1-2, with 10 bases matching TRBD1. Trimming took 4 bases from V and 4 from J; bases not matched to a gene: 0. CDR3 length: 13 residues. The germline V gene encodes CDR1 SEHNR and CDR2 FQNEAQ (reference sequence).

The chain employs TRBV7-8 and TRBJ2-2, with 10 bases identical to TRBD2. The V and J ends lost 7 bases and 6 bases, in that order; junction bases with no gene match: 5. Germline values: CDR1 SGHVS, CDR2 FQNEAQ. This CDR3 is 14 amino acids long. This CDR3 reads CASKSGGAPGELFF. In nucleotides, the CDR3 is TGTGCCAGCAAAAGCGGGGGGGCCCCCGGGGAGCTGTTTTTT. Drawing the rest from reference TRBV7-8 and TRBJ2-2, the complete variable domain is GAGVSQSPRYKVAKRGQDVALRCDPISGHVSLFWYQQALGQGPEFLTYFQNEAQLDKSGLPSDRFFAERPEGSVSTLKIQRTQQEDSAVYLCASKSGGAPGELFFGEGSRLTVL.

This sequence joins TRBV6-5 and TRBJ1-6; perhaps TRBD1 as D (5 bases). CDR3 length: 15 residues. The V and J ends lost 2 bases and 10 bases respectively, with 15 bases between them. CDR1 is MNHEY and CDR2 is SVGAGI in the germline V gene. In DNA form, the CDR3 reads TGTGCCAGCAGTTACCTCGACAGAGAACTCTCACCCCTCCACTTT. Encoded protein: CASSYLDRELSPLHF.

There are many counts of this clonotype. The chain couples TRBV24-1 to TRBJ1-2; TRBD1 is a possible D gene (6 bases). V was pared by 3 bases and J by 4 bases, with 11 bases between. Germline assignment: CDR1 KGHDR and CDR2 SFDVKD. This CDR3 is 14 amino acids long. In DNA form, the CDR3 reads TGTGCCACCAGTGATCCGGACAGAAGCTATGGCTACACCTTC. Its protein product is CATSDPDRSYGYTF.

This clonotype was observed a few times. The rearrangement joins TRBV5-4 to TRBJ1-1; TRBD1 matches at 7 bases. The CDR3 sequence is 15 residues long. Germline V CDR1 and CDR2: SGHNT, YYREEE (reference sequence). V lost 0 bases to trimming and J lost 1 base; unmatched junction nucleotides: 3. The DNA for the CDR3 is TGTGCCAGCAGCTTGGGGGGGACAGCGAACACTGAAGCTTTCTTT. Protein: CASSLGGTANTEAFF.

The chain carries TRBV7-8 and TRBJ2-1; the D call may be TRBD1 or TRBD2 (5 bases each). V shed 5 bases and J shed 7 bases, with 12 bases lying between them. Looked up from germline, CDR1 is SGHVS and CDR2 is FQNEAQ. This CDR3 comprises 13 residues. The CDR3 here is CASSRDVGNEQFF. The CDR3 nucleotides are TGTGCCAGCAGCCGGGACGTTGGGAATGAGCAGTTCTTC.

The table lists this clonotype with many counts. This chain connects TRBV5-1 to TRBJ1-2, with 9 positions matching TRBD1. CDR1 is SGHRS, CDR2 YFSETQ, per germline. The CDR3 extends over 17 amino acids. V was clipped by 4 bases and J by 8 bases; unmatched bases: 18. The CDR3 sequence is CASSRGTGNLVPWGYTF. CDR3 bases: TGCGCCAGCAGCAGAGGGACAGGGAATCTAGTCCCTTGGGGCTACACCTTC.

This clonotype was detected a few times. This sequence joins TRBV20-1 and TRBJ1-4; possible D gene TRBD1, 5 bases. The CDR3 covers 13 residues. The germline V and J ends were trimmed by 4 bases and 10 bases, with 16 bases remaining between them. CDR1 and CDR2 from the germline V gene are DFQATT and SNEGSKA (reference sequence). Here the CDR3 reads CSAKQGDPGKLFF. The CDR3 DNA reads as TGCAGTGCTAAGCAGGGTGACCCGGGAAAACTGTTTTTT.

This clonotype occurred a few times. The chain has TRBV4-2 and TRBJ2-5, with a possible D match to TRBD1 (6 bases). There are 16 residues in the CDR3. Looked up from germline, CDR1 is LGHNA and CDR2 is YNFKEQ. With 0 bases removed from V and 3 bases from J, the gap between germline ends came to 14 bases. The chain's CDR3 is CASSQDVRQAEETQYF. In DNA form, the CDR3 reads TGTGCCAGCAGCCAAGATGTTCGACAGGCCGAAGAGACCCAGTACTTC.